The 23 T cell receptor beta chains listed next were all sequenced from one sample in a study of blood T cell repertoires in COVID-19. Assay used: immunoSEQ multiplex PCR; TCRdb lists only in-frame clones, some missing. The sample includes approximately 100,000 clones, 80% to 90% seen only once; the top ten take roughly 32%. Sequenced sample: peripheral blood. The receptors originated from a woman older than 75 with acute or convalescent COVID-19.

The V call is TRBV9, the J call TRBJ2-1, with D perhaps TRBD1 (5 bases). From germline, CDR1 is SGDLS and CDR2 YYNGEE. CDR3 length: 17 residues. V gave up 3 bases and J gave up 9 bases, with 25 bases separating them. CDR3 sequence reads: CASSAGQSNLLYGEQFF. In nucleotides, the CDR3 is TGTGCCAGCAGCGCCGGACAAAGCAATCTCCTCTACGGTGAGCAGTTCTTC.

V usage is TRBV19 and J usage is TRBJ2-1; 12 bases fit TRBD2. Germline CDR1 is LNHDA and CDR2 is SQIVND (reference sequence). The CDR3 covers 14 residues. Trimming removed 10 bases from V and 8 bases from J; junction bases left unmatched: 9. This CDR3 is CATSSGGGSYEQFF. In nucleotides, the CDR3 is TGTGCCACATCTAGCGGGGGGGGTAGCTATGAGCAGTTCTTC.

The V and J genes are TRBV7-2 and TRBJ2-7; TRBD1 matches at 8 bases. Germline CDR1 and CDR2: SGHTA and FQGNSA. CDR3 length: 15 amino acids. V lost 3 bases to trimming and J lost 9 bases; unmatched junction nucleotides: 13. CDR3 protein: CASSFTGGQGVAQYF. CDR3 DNA: TGTGCCAGCAGCTTTACCGGCGGACAGGGTGTTGCGCAGTACTTC.

The rearrangement joins TRBV5-6 to TRBJ1-5, with 9 bases matching TRBD1. Germline V gives CDR1 SGHDT, CDR2 YYEEEE. This CDR3 has 15 residues. After removal of 4 bases from V and 9 bases from J, the junction contained 11 bases not matched to a gene. The CDR3 DNA reads TGTGCCAGCAGCGCTGGGACAGGGACAATTCTGCCCCAGCATTTT. It specifies CASSAGTGTILPQHF.

This chain connects TRBV18 to TRBJ1-4; TRBD1 is a possible D gene (6 bases). CDR3 length: 13 residues. Trimming left V 3 bases short and J 4 bases short, with 6 bases between. Germline CDR1 KGHSH, CDR2 LQKENI. The CDR3 DNA is TGTGCCAGCTCACCGGACAGTAATGAAAAACTGTTTTTT. It is translated as CASSPDSNEKLFF.

The V call is TRBV5-6, the J call TRBJ1-1, with TRBD1 matching over 7 bases. Germline V gives CDR1 SGHDT, CDR2 YYEEEE. V shed 4 bases and J 3 bases; nucleotides not matched to a gene: 9. CDR3 length: 15 amino acids. The CDR3, as DNA: TGTGCCAGCAGCCAAGGGACAGAAATACACACTGAAGCTTTCTTT. Its translation is CASSQGTEIHTEAFF.

This chain links TRBV7-9 with TRBJ1-3; 7 nucleotides match TRBD1. CDR1 is SEHNR, CDR2 FQNEAQ, per germline (reference sequence). This CDR3 comprises 16 residues. The V segment lost 5 bases and the J segment 0 bases; nucleotides outside the gene matches: 7. As DNA, the CDR3 is TGTGCCAGCAGCCCGACGGACAGGAGCTCTGGAAACACCATATATTTT. It codes for CASSPTDRSSGNTIYF.

This chain joins TRBV7-9 and TRBJ2-7; 8 nucleotides match TRBD1. The CDR3 runs 14 residues. V trimming: 3 bases; J trimming: 4 bases; junction bases outside the gene matches: 5. Germline V lookup: CDR1 SEHNR, CDR2 FQNEAQ (reference sequence). The CDR3 is CASSFRQGTYEQYF. The CDR3 DNA is TGTGCCAGCAGCTTTCGACAGGGGACTTACGAGCAGTACTTC.

V usage is TRBV29-1 and J usage is TRBJ2-3; the D is unclear. CDR1 is SQVTM, CDR2 ANQGSEA, per germline. The CDR3 has 15 residues. The V end was cut by 7 bases, the J end by 3 bases, with 20 bases between. In DNA form, the CDR3 reads TGCAGCGCTGCGGCCCCGCCCGGTAGTACAGATACGCAGTATTTT. Protein: CSAAAPPGSTDTQYF.

The chain is built from TRBV30 and TRBJ1-2; TRBD1 might be the D (6 bases). The CDR3 sequence is 12 residues long. Germline loops: CDR1 GTSNPN, CDR2 SVGIG (reference sequence). With 2 bases removed from V and 8 bases from J, the gap between germline ends came to 12 bases. Written as DNA, the CDR3 is TGTGCCTGGAGTATGGGGGCCTGGGGCTACACCTTC. Encoded protein: CAWSMGAWGYTF.

The genes are TRBV29-1 and TRBJ2-6, with a possible D match to TRBD1 (6 bases). The CDR3 length is 16 residues. The ends were cut back, 4 bases at V and 4 bases at J, with 17 bases in the middle. CDR1 and CDR2 from the germline V gene are SQVTM and ANQGSEA. The CDR3 sequence is CSVGDRLTVGANVLTF. CDR3 in DNA: TGCAGCGTTGGAGACAGGCTGACCGTGGGGGCCAACGTCCTGACTTTC.

This clone was picked up one time. J is TRBJ2-1 and V is TRBV6-5, with D possibly TRBD1 on 5 matching bases. Germline-derived CDR1 and CDR2 are MNHEY and SVGAGI. The CDR3 is 14 residues long. The V end was cut by 5 bases, the J end by 2 bases, with 10 bases between. This CDR3 is CASSPQGAYNEQFF. For the CDR3, the DNA is TGTGCCAGCAGTCCGCAGGGCGCCTACAATGAGCAGTTCTTC.

The chain links TRBV2 to TRBJ2-5; 7 bases line up with TRBD2. V trimming: 4 bases; J trimming: 5 bases; junction bases outside the gene matches: 10. The CDR3 has 15 residues. CDR1 and CDR2 (germline): SNHLY, FYNNEI. The CDR3 protein is CASSALGLGRETQYF. DNA of the CDR3: TGTGCCAGCAGTGCTCTCGGACTAGGCCGGGAGACCCAGTACTTC.

This chain connects TRBV11-2 to TRBJ2-4, with D possibly matching TRBD2 (6 bases). V gave up 6 bases and J gave up 6 bases, with 18 bases separating them. Germline V gene sequence: CDR1 SGHAT, CDR2 FQNNGV. The CDR3 spans 15 residues. CDR3 nucleotide sequence: TGTGCCAGCAGTCCAGAACCTTCCGGGGGAAACATTCAGTACTTC. Encoded protein: CASSPEPSGGNIQYF. The full variable domain, with the rest looked up from reference TRBV11-2 and TRBJ2-4, is EAGVAQSPRYKIIEKRQSVAFWCNPISGHATLYWYQQILGQGPKLLIQFQNNGVVDDSQLPKDRFSAERLKGVDSTLKIQPAKLEDSAVYLCASSPEPSGGNIQYFGAGTRLSVL.

This chain links TRBV4-2 with TRBJ2-2; 12 bases agree with TRBD2. Trimming removed 3 bases from V and 6 bases from J; junction bases left unmatched: 5. This CDR3 region has 16 residues. CDR1 and CDR2 (germline): LGHNA, YNFKEQ. CDR3 protein: CASSQPSGGESGELFF. The CDR3 DNA is TGTGCCAGCAGCCAGCCTAGCGGGGGGGAGTCCGGGGAGCTGTTTTTT.

This chain joins TRBV5-6 and TRBJ2-7; 10 bases agree with TRBD1. The CDR3 has 15 amino acids. CDR1 is SGHDT, CDR2 YYEEEE, per germline. J was trimmed by 5 bases and V by 4 bases; bases with no gene match: 9. CDR3 sequence: CASSGLGQGRNEQYF. The CDR3 nucleotides read TGTGCCAGCAGCGGACTGGGACAGGGGAGAAACGAGCAGTACTTC.

This clone was counted once. CDR3 nucleotide sequence: TGTGCCAGCAGCTTGGGACAGGTCCTAAACTATGGCTACACCTTC. Translating it yields CASSLGQVLNYGYTF. V usage is TRBV5-8 and J usage is TRBJ1-2; tentative D call: TRBD1 (6 bases). The germline V gene has CDR1 SGHTS and CDR2 YDEGEE. The germline V and J ends were trimmed by 0 bases and 2 bases, with 11 bases remaining between them. The CDR3 runs to 15 residues.

DNA of the CDR3: TGTGCCAGCAGTGACGGGGCAGGGAGGAACATTCAGTACTTC. Protein product: CASSDGAGRNIQYF. The J gene is TRBJ2-4, the V gene TRBV2, with D tentatively TRBD2 (6 bases). The V gene's germline CDR1 is SNHLY and CDR2 FYNNEI. The ends were cut back, 3 bases at V and 7 bases at J, with 13 bases in the middle. This CDR3 region has 14 residues.

The chain carries TRBV27 and TRBJ1-2; 9 nucleotides align to TRBD1. The CDR3 spans 14 residues. J was trimmed by 7 bases and V by 0 bases; bases with no gene match: 3. Germline CDR1 and CDR2: MNHEY and SMNVEV (reference sequence). The CDR3 nucleotides read TGTGCCAGCAGTTTATCGGGACAGGGTCCTGGCTACACCTTC. Its translation is CASSLSGQGPGYTF.

This chain uses TRBV4-1 with TRBJ1-1, with 10 positions matching TRBD1. This CDR3 region has 18 residues. V gave up 4 bases and J gave up 1 base; unmatched junction bases: 12. Per germline, CDR1 MGHRA and CDR2 YSYEKL. CDR3 region: CASSLIGRDRGSNTEAFF. The CDR3 DNA follows: TGCGCCAGCAGCCTAATCGGACGGGACAGGGGCTCGAACACTGAAGCTTTCTTT.

This chain connects TRBV30 to TRBJ1-1; 8 bases agree with TRBD1. Germline V gene data show CDR1 as GTSNPN and CDR2 as SVGIG (reference sequence). V shed 1 base and J 5 bases; nucleotides not matched to a gene: 6. The CDR3 has 14 amino acids. CDR3 sequence: CAWSGTGGWTEAFF. CDR3 nucleotide sequence: TGTGCCTGGAGTGGCACAGGGGGTTGGACTGAAGCTTTCTTT.

The rearrangement links TRBV2 to TRBJ1-5; D uncertain. V was shortened by 6 bases and J by 0 bases, with 9 bases between the two germline ends. The CDR3 loop spans 14 amino acids. Germline V CDR1 and CDR2: SNHLY, FYNNEI. Here the CDR3 DNA reads TGTGCCAGCAGGACGGACTATAGCAATCAGCCCCAGCATTTT. It is translated as CASRTDYSNQPQHF.

CDR3: CASSTSRAGQGLGYTF. For the CDR3, the DNA is TGTGCCAGTAGTACCTCGCGAGCTGGACAGGGCCTCGGCTACACCTTC. The chain couples TRBV19 to TRBJ1-2, with 8 positions matching TRBD1. V gave up 4 bases and J gave up 8 bases; unmatched junction bases: 15. Germline V gene sequence: CDR1 LNHDA, CDR2 SQIVND (reference sequence). There are 16 residues in the CDR3.